These T cell receptor beta chains were read from a single sample in a study of T cell responses to AZD1222 COVID-19 vaccine. Produced via immunoSEQ multiplex PCR; TCRdb's table is partial and in-frame only. The data contain 120,000 or so clones, roughly nine tenths of them singletons. The specimen was peripheral blood, collected on day 0 of AZD1222 vaccination. The receptors come from an adult in good health. Both conserved end residues are part of each CDR3. D genes are given only for firm matches. Expanded clones get a size class; other rows say once, few or many, or leave the size out.

v_call,j_call,d_call,clone_size,cdr3_aa,cdr3_nt
TRBV12-3/TRBV12-4,TRBJ1-2,.,few,CASSLASRGYTF,TGTGCCAGCAGCCTGGCTTCTCGTGGCTACACCTTC
TRBV19,TRBJ2-1,TRBD2,few,CASSPPPSGGYNEQFF,TGTGCCAGTAGTCCCCCCCCTAGCGGGGGTTACAATGAGCAGTTCTTC
TRBV18,TRBJ1-1,TRBD1,.,CASSRDREEAFF,TGTGCCAGCTCCCGGGACAGAGAAGAAGCTTTCTTT
TRBV28,TRBJ2-7,.,.,CASSPQTASYEQYF,TGTGCCAGCAGCCCCCAGACGGCCTCCTACGAGCAGTACTTC
TRBV19,TRBJ2-1,TRBD2,.,CASKDSGTSGEQFF,TGTGCCAGTAAAGACTCCGGGACTAGCGGAGAGCAGTTCTTC
TRBV18,TRBJ2-7,.,few,CASSPVATTYEQYF,TGTGCCAGCTCACCCGTCGCTACAACCTACGAGCAGTACTTC
TRBV5-1,TRBJ1-3,.,.,CASSHRPIGPPTDTIYF,TGCGCCAGCAGCCACAGGCCAATCGGTCCCCCAACAGACACCATATATTTT
TRBV5-4,TRBJ2-1,.,.,CASSLFRDRRNNEQFF,TGTGCCAGCAGCTTATTTCGAGACAGGCGAAACAATGAGCAGTTCTTC
TRBV20-1,TRBJ1-1,.,.,CSASTGYGTEAFF,TGCAGTGCTAGTACAGGGTACGGCACTGAAGCTTTCTTT
TRBV9,TRBJ2-2,.,.,CASSTGGGNTGELFF,TGTGCCAGCAGCACAGGGGGGGGGAACACCGGGGAGCTGTTTTTT
TRBV4-2,TRBJ2-1,TRBD2,.,CASSQDPGLAAPSSYNEQFF,TGTGCCAGCAGCCAAGATCCGGGACTAGCGGCCCCTAGCTCCTACAATGAGCAGTTCTTC
TRBV2,TRBJ2-7,.,few,CASSPWGGDEQYF,TGTGCCAGCAGCCCCTGGGGGGGCGACGAGCAGTACTTC
TRBV5-1,TRBJ1-1,TRBD1,.,CASSRQGENTEAFF,TGCGCCAGCAGCCGACAGGGGGAGAACACTGAAGCTTTCTTT
TRBV3-1/TRBV3-2,TRBJ1-2,.,.,CASSPGGTTRSYGYTF,TGTGCCAGCAGCCCTGGAGGAACGACCCGCTCCTATGGCTACACCTTC
TRBV5-1,TRBJ1-3,.,once,CASSLTAGNTIYF,TGCGCCAGCAGCTTGACAGCTGGAAACACCATATATTTT
TRBV15,TRBJ1-4,.,.,CATSRGRQQGEKLFF,TGTGCCACCAGCAGAGGGCGACAACAGGGCGAAAAACTGTTTTTT
TRBV3-1/TRBV3-2,TRBJ1-5,.,.,CASSPQLDQPQHF,TGTGCCAGCAGCCCCCAATTGGATCAGCCCCAGCATTTT
TRBV19,TRBJ2-1,.,once,CASSISQGENEQFF,TGTGCCAGTAGTATCTCACAGGGTGAGAATGAGCAGTTCTTC
TRBV19,TRBJ2-3,.,.,CASSRDSTDTQYF,TGTGCCAGTAGCCGCGACAGCACAGATACGCAGTATTTT
TRBV19,TRBJ2-4,TRBD2,.,CASSIGLAGLAKNIQYF,TGTGCCAGTAGTATAGGACTAGCGGGTCTAGCCAAAAACATTCAGTACTTC
TRBV7-2,TRBJ1-2,.,.,CASSFLRGDGYTF,TGTGCCAGCAGCTTTCTACGGGGGGATGGCTACACCTTC
TRBV7-8,TRBJ2-4,TRBD1,once,CASSATLQGARVQYF,TGTGCCAGCAGCGCAACTCTCCAGGGGGCCAGGGTTCAGTACTTC
TRBV7-9,TRBJ2-2,TRBD1,.,CASSRTPTGQATRELFF,TGTGCCAGCAGCCGGACGCCCACCGGACAGGCCACCCGGGAGCTGTTTTTT
TRBV7-3,TRBJ2-5,.,.,CASSLSAELETQYF,TGTGCCAGCAGCTTAAGTGCAGAATTGGAGACCCAGTACTTC
TRBV7-2,TRBJ2-5,TRBD2,.,CASSSYDGGETQYF,TGTGCCAGCAGCTCCTACGACGGGGGGGAGACCCAGTACTTC
TRBV7-8,TRBJ1-6,.,.,CASSLAPLLGDSPLHF,TGTGCCAGCAGCTTAGCGCCTCTACTAGGGGATTCACCCCTCCACTTT
TRBV3-1/TRBV3-2,TRBJ1-1,.,once,CASSPTSGRGAFF,TGTGCCAGCAGCCCAACCAGCGGGCGAGGAGCTTTCTTT
TRBV7-3,TRBJ2-1,.,once,CASSPQTSAGNEQFF,TGTGCCAGCAGCCCCCAGACTAGTGCGGGCAATGAGCAGTTCTTC
TRBV6-5,TRBJ2-1,.,.,CASKAGTSEANEQFF,TGTGCCAGCAAAGCCGGCACTAGTGAGGCCAATGAGCAGTTCTTC
TRBV9,TRBJ1-5,.,.,CASSVEEGIDQPQHF,TGTGCCAGCAGCGTCGAGGAGGGCATTGATCAGCCCCAGCATTTT